The 2 T cell receptor beta chains reported below all come from one sample, sequenced in a study of T cells in localized non-small cell lung cancer. TCRdb's table, derived via immunoSEQ multiplex PCR, lists solely in-frame clones and lacks some. The data show roughly 28,000 clones, 80% to 85% seen once. The source material was peripheral blood, sampled before any cancer treatment. These receptors were obtained from a woman aged 35 to 75 with stage I lung adenocarcinoma.

This clone has only one observation. The chain links TRBV5-1 to TRBJ2-7; the match to TRBD1 covers 8 bases. Trimming at V came to 0 bases and at J to 7 bases, leaving 6 bases not matched to a gene. The CDR3 is 14 residues long. Germline assignment: CDR1 SGHRS and CDR2 YFSETQ. DNA of the CDR3: TGCGCCAGCAGCTTGGAGGACAGGGTGCAGGAGCAGTACTTC. It yields the protein CASSLEDRVQEQYF. The whole variable domain, remainder taken from reference TRBV5-1 and TRBJ2-7, is KAGVTQTPRYLIKTRGQQVTLSCSPISGHRSVSWYQQTPGQGLQFLFEYFSETQRNKGNFPGRFSGRQFSNSRSEMNVSTLELGDSALYLCASSLEDRVQEQYFGPGTRLTVT.

The genes are TRBV7-4 and TRBJ2-1; a weak D match, TRBD1 (5 bases). Germline assignment: CDR1 SGHVT and CDR2 SQSDAQ. The V gene lost 2 bases and the J gene lost 2 bases, with 13 bases spanning the gap. CDR3 size: 16 residues. This chain's CDR3 is CASSLCRQGTYNEQFF. CDR3 DNA sequence: TGTGCCAGCAGCTTATGTCGCCAGGGTACCTACAATGAGCAGTTCTTC.